The present T cell receptor beta chain was sequenced within a study of T-cell reconstitution after alpha-beta-depleted transplantation in children. This CDR3 has 13 amino acids. CDR1 SGHAT and CDR2 FQNNGV come from the germline V gene. This clonotype has ten or more counts. The junction shows a germline mismatch at one end, possibly a read error. Preparation of the TCRbeta library was carried out with unique molecular identifiers. Each CDR3 protein gets one entry after TCRdb re-called the PCR reads with MiXCR. This table has 70,000 to 95,000 distinct CDR3 sequences, 10% to 15% appearing once. The sequence was collected from a human donor who donated a stem cell graft to a child with inherited bone marrow failure. The genes are TRBV11-2 and TRBJ1-5; unclear D gene. Specimen: PBMCs from the stem cell graft donor, collected from the stem cell graft. The CDR3 DNA reads TGTGCCAGCAGCCTAGAACCAGATCAGCCCCAGCATTTT. Translated, it gives CASSLEPDQPQHF.